This T cell receptor (beta chain) was captured in a study of blood T cell repertoires in COVID-19. Study-wide background: Italy, Spain and the United States were the sources of the convalescent and acute COVID-19 samples.

This CDR3 has 14 amino acids. Per germline, CDR1 SGDLS and CDR2 YYNGEE. V lost 4 bases, J lost 5 bases, and 9 bases stayed unmatched. As processed by the authors: Amplification of reference gene primers provided the estimated nucleated cell counts. Produced via immunoSEQ multiplex PCR; TCRdb's table is partial and in-frame only. The V and J calls and clone size were taken over from that table, and D and trimming were inferred from the DNA. The table includes 25,000 to 30,000 clones, approximately 90% detected once. The sequence came from a human donor in a cohort sampled during active COVID-19. The sample taken for sequencing was peripheral blood. This chain uses TRBV9 with TRBJ2-7, with 7 bases identical to TRBD1. CDR3 nucleotide sequence: TGTGCCAGCAGCTTAAAGGGGGCTGCCCACGAGCAGTACTTC. It is translated as CASSLKGAAHEQYF.